This T cell receptor beta chain stems from a study of shared clonotypes between healthy human individuals. Across the whole study: The donor group consisted of a couple of women and a few men, aged 18 to 49.

Germline V gene sequence: CDR1 GTSNPN, CDR2 SVGIG (reference sequence). The CDR3 sequence is 11 residues long. Trimming removed 2 bases at V and 7 bases at J, with 9 bases between. Findings of the study overall: Memory subsets generally showed lower estimated richness than naive subsets. The naive CD4 repertoires of a few donors were compared, and around 4.9% of clonotypes were shared.

This clone was counted a single time. Its antigen is not known. Generated by immunoSEQ multiplex PCR, the TCRdb table keeps only in-frame clones and is missing some. This table has 2 million to 2.5 million clones, 80% to 95% appearing once. The sequenced sample was naive CD4+ T cells from PBMCs. Subset specified: CD45RA+ positively selected. The V call is TRBV30, the J call TRBJ2-7, with D unclear. The sequence was obtained from a young man in good health. Some clones in this sample may be carry-over from other donors' samples. The CDR3, as DNA: TGTGCCTGGAGTAGGAGCCGGGAGCAGTACTTC. Translation: CAWSRSREQYF. The full variable domain, in which reference TRBV30 and TRBJ2-7 provide the parts outside the CDR3, is SQTIHQWPATLVQPVGSPLSLECTVEGTSNPNLYWYRQAAGRGLQLLFYSVGIGQISSEVPQNLSASRPQDRQFILSSKKLLLSDSGFYLCAWSRSREQYFGPGTRLTVT.